Below are 6 T cell receptor beta chains sequenced from a single sample in a study of CD8+CD57+ T cells in acquired aplastic anemia. Genomic DNA, the template, was used for profiling of the TCR beta VDJ and CDR3. Each CDR3 protein is one row after TCRdb ran MiXCR on the reads. The sample yields 300,000 or so distinct CDR3 sequences, around three fifths seen once. The sequenced sample consisted of sorted CD4+, CD8+, or CD8+CD57+ T cells (not recorded which) from PBMCs. The receptor set was obtained from a human donor with severe aplastic anemia or a healthy control (not recorded which).

Concerning this clonotype itself: The junction departs from germline at one end; a sequencing error may be responsible. The V and J genes are TRBV20-1 and TRBJ1-4; no clear D. Germline lookup yields CDR1 DFQATT and CDR2 SNEGSKA (reference sequence). There are 13 residues in the CDR3. The CDR3 loop is CSAVQDKGEKLFF. CDR3 DNA sequence: TGCAGTGCCGTACAAGATAAGGGTGAAAAGCTGTTTTTT.

This clonotype was recorded at least ten times. V is TRBV5-5 and J is TRBJ1-1, with 9 positions matching TRBD1. Germline CDR1 is SGHKS and CDR2 is YYEKEE (reference sequence). Trimming at V came to 0 bases and at J to 2 bases, leaving 5 bases not matched to a gene. CDR3 size: 16 residues. The CDR3 region is CASSLVPTGGNTEAFF. CDR3 nucleotide sequence: TGTGCCAGCAGCTTGGTCCCGACAGGGGGTAACACTGAAGCTTTCTTT.

With respect to this clonotype: Because it lacks the conserved phenylalanine or tryptophan at the end, this CDR3 is likely a read error. This chain links TRBV7-9 with TRBJ2-1; no clear D. This CDR3 comprises 13 residues. Germline V gene sequence: CDR1 SEHNR, CDR2 FQNEAQ (reference sequence). Trimming removed 1 base from V and 4 bases from J, with 5 bases in between. The CDR3 nucleotides are TGTGCCAGCAGCTTAGACCGATACAATGAGCAGTTCCTC. This translates into CASSLDRYNEQFL.

The chain is built from TRBV20-1 and TRBJ1-1, with a tentative D call TRBD1 (5 bases). V was clipped by 4 bases and J by 1 base, with 10 bases between them. Germline V gives CDR1 DFQATT, CDR2 SNEGSKA (reference sequence). The CDR3 consists of 13 residues. The DNA of the CDR3 is TGCAGTGCTATCCGTGGGGGGAACACTGAAGCTTTCTTT. This codes for CSAIRGGNTEAFF.

The chain combines TRBV14 with TRBJ2-5; D call uncertain. The germline CDR1 and CDR2 sequences are SGHDN and FVKESK. Deletions cut 1 base from V and 5 bases from J, with 8 bases between. The CDR3 covers 13 residues. In DNA, the CDR3 is TGTGCCAGCAGCCAAGGAGCACTGGAGACCCAGTACTTC. Residues: CASSQGALETQYF.

The CDR3, as DNA: TGTGCCAGCACCACGGGGGGGAACCCATCCTACGAGCAGTACTTC. It codes for CASTTGGNPSYEQYF. This chain joins TRBV7-2 and TRBJ2-7, with 8 positions matching TRBD2. The V gene end was trimmed by 7 bases and the J gene end by 1 base; junction bases not matched to a gene: 9. Germline V gives CDR1 SGHTA, CDR2 FQGNSA. This CDR3 comprises 15 residues.